This T cell receptor beta chain was obtained from a study of blood T cell repertoires in COVID-19. Method: immunoSEQ multiplex PCR; TCRdb's copy keeps in-frame clones and lacks some. This table has some 260,000 clones, about 81% appearing once. Living in 24 US areas, the participants were between 18 and 89 years of age. Germline loops: CDR1 SGHKS, CDR2 YYEKEE (reference sequence). Trimming took 4 bases from V and 3 from J; bases not matched to a gene: 10. CDR3 length equals 17 residues. Sequencing input: PBMCs or T cells enriched from blood (not recorded which). This sequence joins TRBV5-5 and TRBJ2-2; 9 positions match TRBD2. This clonotype originated in a man younger than 45 with acute COVID-19. The CDR3 here is CASSRLAGGPDTGELFF. CDR3 DNA: TGTGCCAGCAGCCGGCTGGCGGGGGGGCCGGACACCGGGGAGCTGTTTTTT.